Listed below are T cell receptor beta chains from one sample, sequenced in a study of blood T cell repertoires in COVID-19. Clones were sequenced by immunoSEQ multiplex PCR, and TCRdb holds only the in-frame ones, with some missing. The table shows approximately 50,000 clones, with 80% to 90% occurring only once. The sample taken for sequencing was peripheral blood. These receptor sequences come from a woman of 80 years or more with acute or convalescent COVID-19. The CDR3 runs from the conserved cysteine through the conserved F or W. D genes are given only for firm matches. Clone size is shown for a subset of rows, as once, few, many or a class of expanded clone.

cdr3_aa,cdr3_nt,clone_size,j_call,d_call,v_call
CASSQGTGVGYTF,TGTGCCAGCAGCCAAGGGACAGGGGTAGGCTACACCTTC,-,TRBJ1-2,TRBD1,TRBV3-1/TRBV3-2
CASSALQGRGELFF,TGCGCCAGCAGTGCGCTTCAGGGGCGCGGGGAGCTGTTTTTT,-,TRBJ2-2,-,TRBV10-1
CASSLAGLATNEKLFF,TGTGCCAGCAGCTTGGCAGGGCTTGCAACTAATGAAAAACTGTTTTTT,-,TRBJ1-4,-,TRBV5-8
CASSPSGWEDTEAFF,TGTGCCAGCAGTCCAAGTGGATGGGAGGACACTGAAGCTTTCTTT,-,TRBJ1-1,-,TRBV6-5
CASSLWTGPFEAFF,TGTGCCAGCAGCCTTTGGACAGGACCCTTTGAAGCTTTCTTT,-,TRBJ1-1,TRBD1,TRBV6-4
CASSQNRPGGTDTQYF,TGTGCCAGCAGCCAAAATCGACCGGGTGGGACAGATACGCAGTATTTT,-,TRBJ2-3,-,TRBV3-1/TRBV3-2
CASRARWDIHQQYF,TGTGCCAGCCGCGCTAGGTGGGACATCCACCAGCAGTACTTC,few,TRBJ2-7,-,TRBV5-8
CAWGTQGYTF,TGTGCCTGGGGGACTCAAGGCTACACCTTC,-,TRBJ1-2,-,TRBV30
CASSGTGQNGYTF,TGTGCCAGCTCAGGGACAGGGCAGAATGGCTACACCTTC,-,TRBJ1-2,TRBD1,TRBV18
CATSRDLRGEQYF,TGTGCCACCAGCAGAGATCTCCGGGGAGAGCAGTACTTC,-,TRBJ2-7,-,TRBV15
CASSWFGGRTADTQYF,TGTGCCAGCAGTTGGTTCGGGGGGCGCACTGCAGATACGCAGTATTTT,-,TRBJ2-3,-,TRBV27
CASSLETGGYEQYF,TGTGCCAGCAGCTTAGAAACAGGGGGCTACGAGCAGTACTTC,-,TRBJ2-7,TRBD1,TRBV7-2
CAWRVPAGYEQYF,TGTGCCTGGAGGGTTCCAGCGGGCTACGAGCAGTACTTC,-,TRBJ2-7,-,TRBV30
CASSLEGQNTEAFF,TGTGCCAGCAGTTTAGAAGGACAGAACACTGAAGCTTTCTTT,-,TRBJ1-1,-,TRBV27
CASSSSGGRDTEAFF,TGTGCCAGCAGCTCTTCAGGGGGCAGGGACACTGAAGCTTTCTTT,once,TRBJ1-1,TRBD1,TRBV7-3
CASSAQGAQYEQYF,TGTGCCAGCAGCGCACAGGGGGCGCAGTACGAGCAGTACTTC,few,TRBJ2-7,TRBD1,TRBV11-3
CASRNRGRGTEAFF,TGTGCCAGCAGAAACAGGGGTCGGGGCACTGAAGCTTTCTTT,-,TRBJ1-1,TRBD1,TRBV7-9
CASSKQTGLQETQYF,TGTGCCAGCAGCAAACAAACAGGGCTCCAAGAGACCCAGTACTTC,-,TRBJ2-5,-,TRBV3-1/TRBV3-2
CASRYSPTNEKLFF,TGTGCCAGCAGATACAGTCCAACTAATGAAAAACTGTTTTTT,-,TRBJ1-4,-,TRBV2
CASSLVASGYQETQYF,TGTGCCAGCAGCTTAGTGGCTAGCGGGTACCAAGAGACCCAGTACTTC,-,TRBJ2-5,TRBD2,TRBV11-2
CATSRDRGRGGTEAFF,TGTGCCACCAGCAGAGATAGGGGGAGGGGAGGCACTGAAGCTTTCTTT,-,TRBJ1-1,-,TRBV15
CASTSWGGGYEQYF,TGTGCCAGCACCTCCTGGGGGGGTGGCTACGAGCAGTACTTC,-,TRBJ2-7,TRBD2,TRBV5-4
CASSVGLAGGPGRAQETQYF,TGTGCCAGCAGCGTAGGACTAGCGGGGGGGCCCGGGCGCGCCCAAGAGACCCAGTACTTC,-,TRBJ2-5,TRBD2,TRBV9
CASRASHTGELFF,TGTGCCAGCCGGGCTAGCCACACCGGGGAGCTGTTTTTT,-,TRBJ2-2,-,TRBV6-4
CASSLGLPADTQYF,TGCGCCAGCAGCTTGGGGCTTCCAGCAGATACGCAGTATTTT,-,TRBJ2-3,-,TRBV5-1
CASSWDRDSSPLHF,TGTGCCAGCAGTTGGGACAGGGACTCTTCACCCCTCCACTTT,-,TRBJ1-6,TRBD1,TRBV27
CASSHAGREYSPLHF,TGTGCCAGCAGCCATGCCGGACGGGAATATTCACCCCTCCACTTT,-,TRBJ1-6,-,TRBV3-1/TRBV3-2
CASSPLKGQLQINYGYTF,TGTGCCAGCAGTCCCTTAAAGGGACAGCTACAGATTAACTATGGCTACACCTTC,few,TRBJ1-2,TRBD1,TRBV27
CASSLQGQGSPNEKLFF,TGCGCCAGCAGCTTGCAGGGACAGGGTTCGCCTAATGAAAAACTGTTTTTT,-,TRBJ1-4,TRBD1,TRBV5-1
CASSETGGTEAFF,TGTGCCAGCAGTGAGACGGGGGGCACTGAAGCTTTCTTT,once,TRBJ1-1,-,TRBV2
CASSVGHSSYEQYF,TGTGCCAGCAGCGTAGGTCACAGTTCCTACGAGCAGTACTTC,-,TRBJ2-7,-,TRBV9
CASSIRTVYQETQYF,TGTGCCAGTAGTATTCGGACTGTGTACCAAGAGACCCAGTACTTC,-,TRBJ2-5,-,TRBV19
CASSLNRGPFRSQHF,TGCGCCAGCAGTCTAAACAGGGGCCCCTTTAGGTCCCAGCATTTT,-,TRBJ1-5,TRBD1,TRBV23-1
CASSLAGGTYNEQFF,TGTGCCAGCAGCCTAGCGGGGGGGACCTACAATGAGCAGTTCTTC,once,TRBJ2-1,TRBD2,TRBV9
CATSVRLVTGELFF,TGTGCCACCAGCGTCAGACTGGTCACCGGGGAGCTGTTTTTT,-,TRBJ2-2,-,TRBV15
CASSWGEGQGAYEQYF,TGTGCCAGCAGCTGGGGCGAGGGACAGGGGGCCTACGAGCAGTACTTC,-,TRBJ2-7,TRBD1,TRBV5-8
CASSVQQGPYEQYF,TGTGCCAGCAGCGTCCAACAGGGGCCCTACGAGCAGTACTTC,once,TRBJ2-7,TRBD1,TRBV3-1/TRBV3-2
CASRWGQPNTEAFF,TGTGCCAGTAGATGGGGACAGCCGAACACTGAAGCTTTCTTT,-,TRBJ1-1,TRBD1,TRBV19
CASSQASTSGGYRELFF,TGTGCCAGCAGCCAAGCCTCGACTAGCGGGGGGTACAGGGAGCTGTTTTTT,-,TRBJ2-2,TRBD2,TRBV4-2
CASSPSSATNEKLFF,TGTGCCAGCAGCCCGTCGTCAGCAACTAATGAAAAACTGTTTTTT,-,TRBJ1-4,-,TRBV5-4
CSVGGNYEQYF,TGCAGCGTTGGGGGCAACTACGAGCAGTACTTC,-,TRBJ2-7,-,TRBV29-1